This T cell receptor (beta chain) was identified in a study of blood T cell repertoires in COVID-19. Germline CDR1 is KGHSH and CDR2 is LQKENI. V lost 5 bases, J lost 7 bases, and 15 bases lay in between. The CDR3 consists of 15 residues. Libraries were prepared by immunoSEQ multiplex PCR; TCRdb keeps only in-frame clonotypes and omits some of them. The sample consists of around 200,000 clones, about 88% of them appearing once. The TCR comes from a man aged 18 to 30 with active or convalescent COVID-19. V usage is TRBV18 and J usage is TRBJ1-6; a possible D gene is TRBD1 (6 bases). Source material: peripheral blood. The CDR3 DNA follows: TGTGCCAGCTCATCAACGAGGACAGCAAATTCACCCCTCCACTTT. Translation: CASSSTRTANSPLHF. Variable domain in full (rest from reference TRBV18 and TRBJ1-6): NAGVMQNPRHLVRRRGQEARLRCSPMKGHSHVYWYRQLPEEGLKFMVYLQKENIIDESGMPKERFSAEFPKEGPSILRIQQVVRGDSAAYFCASSSTRTANSPLHFGNGTRLTVT.